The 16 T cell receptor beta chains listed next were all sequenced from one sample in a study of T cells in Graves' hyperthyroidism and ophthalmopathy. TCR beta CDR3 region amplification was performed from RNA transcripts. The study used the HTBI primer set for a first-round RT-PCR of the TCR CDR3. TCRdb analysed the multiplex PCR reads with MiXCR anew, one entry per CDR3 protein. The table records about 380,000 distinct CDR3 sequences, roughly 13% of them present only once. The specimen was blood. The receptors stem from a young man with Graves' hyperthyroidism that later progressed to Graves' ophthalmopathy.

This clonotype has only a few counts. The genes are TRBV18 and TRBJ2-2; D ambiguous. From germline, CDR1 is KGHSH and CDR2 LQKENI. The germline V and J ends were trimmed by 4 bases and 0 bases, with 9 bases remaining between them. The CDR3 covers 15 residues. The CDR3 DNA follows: TGTGCCAGCTCACGCGGTAACTCGAACACCGGGGAGCTGTTTTTT. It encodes CASSRGNSNTGELFF.

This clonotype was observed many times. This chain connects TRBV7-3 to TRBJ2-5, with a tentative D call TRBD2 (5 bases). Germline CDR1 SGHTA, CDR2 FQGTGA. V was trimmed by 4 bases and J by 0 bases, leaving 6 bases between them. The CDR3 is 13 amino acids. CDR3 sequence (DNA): TGTGCCAGCAGCTCGGACTACCAAGAGACCCAGTACTTC. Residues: CASSSDYQETQYF.

The CDR3 region has the DNA TGTGCCAGCAGCAGTAGGGGGGTTACGGAGACCCAGTACTTC. This codes for CASSSRGVTETQYF. The chain uses TRBV9 and TRBJ2-5; the D call may be TRBD1 or TRBD2 (6 bases each). The CDR3 spans 14 residues. Germline V gene lookup returns CDR1 SGDLS and CDR2 YYNGEE. With 4 bases removed from V and 5 bases from J, the gap between germline ends came to 15 bases.

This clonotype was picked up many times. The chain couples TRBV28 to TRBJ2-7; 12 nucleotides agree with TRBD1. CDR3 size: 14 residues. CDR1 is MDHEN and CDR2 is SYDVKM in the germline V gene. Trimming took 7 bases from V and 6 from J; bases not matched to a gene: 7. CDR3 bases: TGTGCCAGCACCCCGGGACAGGGGGCGACCGAGCAGTACTTC. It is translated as CASTPGQGATEQYF.

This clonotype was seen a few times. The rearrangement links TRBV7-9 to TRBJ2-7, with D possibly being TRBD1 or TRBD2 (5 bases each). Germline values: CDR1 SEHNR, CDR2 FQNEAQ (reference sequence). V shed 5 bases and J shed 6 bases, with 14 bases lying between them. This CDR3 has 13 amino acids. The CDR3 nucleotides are TGTGCCAGCAGCGGGGGTCGGGTGAGCGAGCAGTACTTC. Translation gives CASSGGRVSEQYF. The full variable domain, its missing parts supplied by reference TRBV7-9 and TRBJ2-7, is DTGVSQNPRHKITKRGQNVTFRCDPISEHNRLYWYRQTLGQGPEFLTYFQNEAQLEKSRLLSDRFSAERPKGSFSTLEIQRTEQGDSAMYLCASSGGRVSEQYFGPGTRLTVT.

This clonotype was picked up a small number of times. This CDR3 is CASSLRSGVSPEQYF. The CDR3 DNA is TGTGCCAGCAGCTTGAGAAGCGGGGTATCTCCTGAGCAGTACTTC. The chain combines TRBV11-3 with TRBJ2-7; 7 bases agree with TRBD2. V shed 3 bases and J 7 bases; nucleotides not matched to a gene: 12. This CDR3 is built from 15 residues. CDR1 SGHNT and CDR2 YENEEA come from the germline V gene.

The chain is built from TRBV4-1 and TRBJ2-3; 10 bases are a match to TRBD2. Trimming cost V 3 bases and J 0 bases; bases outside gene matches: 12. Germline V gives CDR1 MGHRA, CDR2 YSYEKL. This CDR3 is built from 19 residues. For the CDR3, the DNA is TGCGCCAGCAGCCACCCCCGGGCTAGCGGGGGACCCAGCACAGATACGCAGTATTTT. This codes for CASSHPRASGGPSTDTQYF.

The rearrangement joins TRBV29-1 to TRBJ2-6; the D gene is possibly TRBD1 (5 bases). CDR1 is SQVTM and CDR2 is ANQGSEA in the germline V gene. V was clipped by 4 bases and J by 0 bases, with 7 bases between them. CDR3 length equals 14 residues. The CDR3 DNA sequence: TGCAGCGTTGTTAGGGGCTCTGGGGCCAACGTCCTGACTTTC. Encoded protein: CSVVRGSGANVLTF. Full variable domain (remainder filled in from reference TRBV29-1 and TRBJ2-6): SAVISQKPSRDICQRGTSLTIQCQVDSQVTMMFWYRQQPGQSLTLIATANQGSEATYESGFVIDKFPISRPNLTFSTLTVSNMSPEDSSIYLCSVVRGSGANVLTFGAGSRLTVL.

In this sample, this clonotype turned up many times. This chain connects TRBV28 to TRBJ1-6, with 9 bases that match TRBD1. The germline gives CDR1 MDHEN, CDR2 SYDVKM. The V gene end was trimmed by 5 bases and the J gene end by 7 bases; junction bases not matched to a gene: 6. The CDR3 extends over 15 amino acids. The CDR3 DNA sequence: TGTGCCAGCAGTACCAGACAGGGGGGAAATTCACCCCTCCACTTT. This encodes CASSTRQGGNSPLHF.

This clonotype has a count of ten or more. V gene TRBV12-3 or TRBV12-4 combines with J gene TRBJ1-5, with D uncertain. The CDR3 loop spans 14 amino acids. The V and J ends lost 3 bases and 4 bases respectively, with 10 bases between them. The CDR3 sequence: CASSFTGTNQPQHF. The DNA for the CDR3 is TGTGCCAGCAGTTTTACGGGAACGAATCAGCCCCAGCATTTT.

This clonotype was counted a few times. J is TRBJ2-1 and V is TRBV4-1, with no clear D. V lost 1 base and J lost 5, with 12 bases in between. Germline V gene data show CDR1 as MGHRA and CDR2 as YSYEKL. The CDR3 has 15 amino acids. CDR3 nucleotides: TGCGCCAGCAGCCAAGCTGGGTCCGTTCACAATGAGCAGTTCTTC. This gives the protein CASSQAGSVHNEQFF.

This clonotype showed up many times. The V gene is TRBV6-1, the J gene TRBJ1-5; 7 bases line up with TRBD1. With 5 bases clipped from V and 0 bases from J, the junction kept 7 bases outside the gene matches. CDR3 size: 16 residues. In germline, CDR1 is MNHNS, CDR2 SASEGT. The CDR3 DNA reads TGTGCCAGCAGTCTACAGGGACAGTATAGCAATCAGCCCCAGCATTTT. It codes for CASSLQGQYSNQPQHF.

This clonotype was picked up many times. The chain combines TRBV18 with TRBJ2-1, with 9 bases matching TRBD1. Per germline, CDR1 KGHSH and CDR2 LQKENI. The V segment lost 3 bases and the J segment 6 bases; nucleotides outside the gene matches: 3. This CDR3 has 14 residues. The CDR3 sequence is CASSPPGQGNEQFF. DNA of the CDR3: TGTGCCAGCTCACCCCCGGGACAGGGCAATGAGCAGTTCTTC.

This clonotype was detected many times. The chain's CDR3 is CASSVRGQPQHF. In DNA form, the CDR3 reads TGTGCCAGCAGCGTTAGAGGACAGCCCCAGCATTTT. The chain joins TRBV5-5 to TRBJ1-5; D gene unclear. The CDR3 consists of 12 residues. Germline loops: CDR1 SGHKS, CDR2 YYEKEE (reference sequence). Trimming took 4 bases from V and 7 from J, leaving 9 bases between them.

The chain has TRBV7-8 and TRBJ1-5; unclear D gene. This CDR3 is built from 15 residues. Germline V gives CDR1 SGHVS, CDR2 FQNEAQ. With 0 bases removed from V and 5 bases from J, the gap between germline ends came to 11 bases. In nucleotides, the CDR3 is TGTGCCAGCAGCTTAGCACGGACTACCTATCAGCCCCAGCATTTT. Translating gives CASSLARTTYQPQHF.

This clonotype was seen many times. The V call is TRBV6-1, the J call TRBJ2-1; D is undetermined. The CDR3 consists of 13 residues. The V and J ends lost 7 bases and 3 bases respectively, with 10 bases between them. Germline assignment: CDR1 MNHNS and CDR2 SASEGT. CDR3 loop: CASTESDYNEQFF. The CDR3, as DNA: TGTGCCAGCACCGAGTCGGACTACAATGAGCAGTTCTTC.